Listed below are T cell receptor beta chains from one sample, sequenced in a study of shared clonotypes between healthy human individuals. Method: immunoSEQ multiplex PCR; TCRdb's copy keeps in-frame clones and lacks some. The sample has around 2.5 million clones; roughly 93% are singletons. The sequenced sample consisted of naive CD4+ T cells from PBMCs. These receptors were taken from a young man in good health. Some clones in this sample may be carry-over from other donors' samples. CDR3s include the opening cysteine and the closing phenylalanine or tryptophan. The D gene is left open where the match is weak. Clone size is given for some rows only: seen once, a few or many times, or a class if the clone is expanded.

J gene	V gene	D gene	clone size	CDR3 protein	CDR3 DNA
TRBJ2-1	TRBV7-2	TRBD2	.	CASSRTSGPYNEQFF	TGTGCCAGCAGCCGTACTAGCGGGCCCTACAATGAGCAGTTCTTC
TRBJ2-5	TRBV19	.	.	CASSQQGGPGWTQYF	TGTGCCAGTAGCCAACAGGGTGGCCCAGGTTGGACCCAGTACTTC
TRBJ1-5	TRBV28	.	.	CASKTPGGVGNQPQHF	TGTGCCAGCAAGACGCCTGGGGGGGTCGGCAATCAGCCCCAGCATTTT
TRBJ2-3	TRBV29-1	TRBD1	.	CSVGRDRVRTDTQYF	TGCAGCGTTGGCCGGGACAGGGTGAGGACAGATACGCAGTATTTT
TRBJ1-2	TRBV9	.	.	CASSVAPGGSYGYTF	TGTGCCAGCAGCGTAGCTCCTGGGGGTAGCTATGGCTACACCTTC
TRBJ1-2	TRBV25-1	TRBD1	.	CASTPLPGTDLNYGYTF	TGTGCCAGCACCCCTCTTCCCGGGACAGACCTTAACTATGGCTACACCTTC
TRBJ1-2	TRBV27	.	few	CASSLSGNYGYTF	TGTGCCAGCAGTTTATCGGGGAACTATGGCTACACCTTC
TRBJ2-5	TRBV7-9	.	.	CASSLAIQGKETQYF	TGTGCCAGCAGCTTAGCGATACAGGGAAAAGAGACCCAGTACTTC
TRBJ1-2	TRBV4-1	.	.	CASSRPGTDGYTF	TGCGCCAGCAGCCGCCCCGGGACCGATGGCTACACCTTC
TRBJ2-1	TRBV7-3	.	once	CASSFAATNNEQFF	TGTGCCAGCAGCTTCGCAGCTACTAACAATGAGCAGTTCTTC
TRBJ2-2	TRBV12-5	.	.	CASARTANTGELFF	TGTGCTAGTGCCCGGACAGCGAACACCGGGGAGCTGTTTTTT
TRBJ2-1	TRBV7-3	TRBD1	few	CASRITGGTPSNEQFF	TGTGCCAGCAGAATTACAGGGGGCACCCCCTCCAATGAGCAGTTCTTC
TRBJ2-1	TRBV5-6	TRBD2	.	CASSLPGLAGREQFF	TGTGCCAGCAGCCTTCCGGGACTAGCGGGGCGTGAGCAGTTCTTC
TRBJ2-2	TRBV5-1	.	few	CASSLDSSNTGELFF	TGCGCCAGCAGCTTGGACAGCTCGAACACCGGGGAGCTGTTTTTT
TRBJ1-3	TRBV30	.	.	CAWIRGPNSGNTIYF	TGTGCCTGGATAAGGGGCCCAAACTCTGGAAACACCATATATTTT
TRBJ1-1	TRBV10-3	TRBD1	.	CAISDRANTEAFF	TGTGCCATCAGCGACAGGGCGAACACTGAAGCTTTCTTT
TRBJ1-2	TRBV9	.	once	CASSVEAGTNYGYTF	TGTGCCAGCAGCGTAGAGGCAGGAACCAACTATGGCTACACCTTC
TRBJ2-5	TRBV5-1	.	.	CASSLDGGQETQYF	TGCGCCAGCAGCTTGGACGGGGGCCAAGAGACCCAGTACTTC
TRBJ1-1	TRBV7-9	TRBD1	.	CASSLTGGMNTEAFF	TGTGCCAGCAGCTTAACAGGGGGGATGAACACTGAAGCTTTCTTT
TRBJ2-1	TRBV5-1	TRBD2	.	CASSSQLAGLNNEQFF	TGCGCCAGCAGCTCTCAACTAGCGGGGTTGAACAATGAGCAGTTCTTC
TRBJ2-1	TRBV7-2	TRBD2	.	CASSLAAGLVGNEQFF	TGTGCCAGCAGCTTAGCGGCAGGACTAGTGGGGAATGAGCAGTTCTTC
TRBJ2-7	TRBV7-2	TRBD2	.	CASSLALSREFSYEQYF	TGTGCCAGCAGCTTAGCGCTCTCGCGGGAGTTTTCCTACGAGCAGTACTTC
TRBJ2-7	TRBV5-4	.	.	CASSTPGPGSYEQYF	TGTGCCAGCAGCACACCGGGCCCAGGATCCTACGAGCAGTACTTC
TRBJ1-3	TRBV28	TRBD1	.	CASRDRGSSGNTIYF	TGTGCCAGCAGGGACAGGGGCAGCTCTGGAAACACCATATATTTT